This section outlines one T cell receptor (beta chain) sequence together with its context. This sample is part of a study of blood T cell repertoires in COVID-19. Study background: The United States, Italy and Spain supplied acute and convalescent COVID-19 samples. PBMCs, B-cell-depleted T cells, or T cells provided the cDNA or gDNA that made up the material.

Participants were aged about 18 to 89 years from around 24 US areas. Looked up from germline, CDR1 is SGHTA and CDR2 is FQGNSA. The V end was cut by 1 base, the J end by 9 bases, with 19 bases between. CDR3 length: 16 residues. The authors' processing: It was from reference gene primer amplification that nucleated cell counts were estimated. TCRdb keeps only in-frame clones here, not all; method: immunoSEQ multiplex PCR. V and J calls and clone size are given by that table; D and trimming were obtained from the DNA. The table includes about 250,000 clones, around 89% detected once. The TCR originated in a woman aged 45-60 years who had recovered from COVID-19. The chain carries TRBV7-2 and TRBJ2-1, with D maybe TRBD2 (5 bases). The sample consisted of PBMCs or T cells enriched from blood (not recorded which). The CDR3 DNA sequence: TGTGCCAGCAGCTTAGAATCTCGGCTAGCTCGTAGTGAGCAGTTCTTC. It codes for CASSLESRLARSEQFF.